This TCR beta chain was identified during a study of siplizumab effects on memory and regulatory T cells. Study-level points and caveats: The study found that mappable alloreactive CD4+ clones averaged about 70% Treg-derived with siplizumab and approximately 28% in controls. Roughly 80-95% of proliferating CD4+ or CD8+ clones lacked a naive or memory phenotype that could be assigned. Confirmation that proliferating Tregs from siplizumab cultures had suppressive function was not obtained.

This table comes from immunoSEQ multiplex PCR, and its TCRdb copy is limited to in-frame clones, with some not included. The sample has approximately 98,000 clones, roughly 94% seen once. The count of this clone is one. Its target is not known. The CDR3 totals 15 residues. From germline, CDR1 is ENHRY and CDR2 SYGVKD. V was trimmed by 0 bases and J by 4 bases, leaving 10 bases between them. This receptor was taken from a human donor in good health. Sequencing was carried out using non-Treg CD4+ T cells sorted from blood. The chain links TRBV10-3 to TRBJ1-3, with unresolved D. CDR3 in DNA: TGTGCCATCAGTGAGTCCGCCATGGCAGGAAACACCATATATTTT. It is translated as CAISESAMAGNTIYF.